A selection of T cell receptor beta chains follows, all from one sample in a study of blood T cells in healthy people across ages. Via MiXCR, TCRdb re-called the 5' RACE reads, giving one row per CDR3 protein. The data contain about 1.6 million distinct CDR3 sequences, roughly 32% of them singletons. Sequenced sample: blood. All receptors come from a woman in her 30s in good health. The CDR3 runs from the conserved cysteine through the conserved F or W. Fields, in order: D gene, clone size, V gene, J gene, CDR3 DNA, CDR3 protein. The D gene is left open where the match is weak. Where a row states a size, it is once, few, many or the class of an expanded clone; other rows omit it.

NA	NA	TRBV5-1	TRBJ1-3	TGCGCCAGCAGCTTGGAGATGGGCTCTGGAAACACCATATATTTT	CASSLEMGSGNTIYF
NA	NA	TRBV4-1	TRBJ1-2	TGCGCCAGCAGCCTCGGGACCCAGGAGGACTATGGCTACACCTTC	CASSLGTQEDYGYTF
TRBD2	NA	TRBV20-1	TRBJ2-3	TGCAGTGCTAGAGATCTCCACTATTCTAGCGGACGAGAGTTAAGCACAGATACGCAGTATTTT	CSARDLHYSSGRELSTDTQYF
NA	few	TRBV5-1	TRBJ1-1	TGCGCCAGCAGCTTGGAGGCGTACGTTCTGAACACTGAAGCTTTCTTT	CASSLEAYVLNTEAFF
NA	NA	TRBV7-2	TRBJ1-2	TGTGCCAGCAGCCCCAGGGTATTGGATGACTACACCTTC	CASSPRVLDDYTF
NA	NA	TRBV18	TRBJ2-4	TGTGCCAGCTCATCGGAACGGGACACCGCTCCCTACGGGCAGTACTTC	CASSSERDTAPYGQYF
NA	once	TRBV24-1	TRBJ2-2	TGTGCCACCAGTGAATTTCAGAACACCGGGGTTCTGTTTTTT	CATSEFQNTGVLFF
NA	few	TRBV20-1	TRBJ2-7	TGCAGTGCTATAATAGCGGACAGTTACTACGAGCAGTACTTC	CSAIIADSYYEQYF
NA	many	TRBV27	TRBJ2-5	TGTGCCAGCAGTTTCTGGGAAGGCAAGACCCAGTACTTC	CASSFWEGKTQYF
NA	NA	TRBV2	TRBJ2-1	TGTGCCAGCAGTGACGTCAGGCATGAGCAGTTCTTC	CASSDVRHEQFF